Presented here are 17 T cell receptor beta chains from one specimen sequenced in a study of T cell responses to AZD1222 COVID-19 vaccine. TCRdb's table, derived via immunoSEQ multiplex PCR, lists solely in-frame clones and lacks some. This repertoire shows some 74,000 clones, about 90% found once; its top ten account for over 1.2%. The sequencing here drew on peripheral blood, taken 28 days after the second AZD1222 dose. These receptor sequences come from an adult who received the AZD1222 COVID-19 vaccine.

The chain carries TRBV5-1 and TRBJ2-2; D is possibly TRBD1 (6 bases). Trimming pared 4 bases from V and 0 bases from J, leaving 13 bases between. The V gene's germline CDR1 is SGHRS and CDR2 YFSETQ. The CDR3 loop spans 16 amino acids. CDR3 DNA: TGCGCCAGCAGCACCGCTGGGACACCGAACACCGGGGAGCTGTTTTTT. Protein product: CASSTAGTPNTGELFF.

The rearrangement uses TRBV3-1 (or the pseudogene TRBV3-2) and TRBJ2-1, with 14 positions matching TRBD2. CDR1 LGHDT and CDR2 YNNKEL come from the germline V gene (reference sequence). This CDR3 is 16 amino acids long. The V gene end was trimmed by 2 bases and the J gene end by 9 bases; junction bases not matched to a gene: 6. The CDR3 DNA is TGTGCCAGCAGCCAAAGGACTAGCGGGGGGCGAGGTGAGCAGTTCTTC. It codes for CASSQRTSGGRGEQFF.

The chain joins TRBV3-1 (or the pseudogene TRBV3-2) to TRBJ2-7; possibly TRBD1 for D (6 bases). Trimming shortened V by 6 bases and J by 2 bases, and 11 bases separated the two germline ends. The CDR3 has 13 amino acids. CDR1 is LGHDT, CDR2 YNNKEL, per germline (reference sequence). For the CDR3, the DNA is TGTGCCAGCAGACCGGGACACACCTACGAGCAGTACTTC. The encoded protein is CASRPGHTYEQYF.

CDR3 region: CASSPARIRGDSPLHF. DNA of the CDR3: TGTGCCAGCAGCCCCGCTCGTATCAGGGGTGATTCACCCCTCCACTTT. The V and J genes are TRBV7-2 and TRBJ1-6; TRBD1 might be the D (6 bases). Germline V lookup: CDR1 SGHTA, CDR2 FQGNSA. V was clipped by 5 bases and J by 8 bases, with 19 bases between them. This CDR3 comprises 16 residues.

This clone was found once. J is TRBJ1-2 and V is TRBV5-1; 12 bases match TRBD1. The V gene's germline CDR1 is SGHRS and CDR2 YFSETQ. CDR3 length: 14 residues. After removal of 7 bases from V and 8 bases from J, the junction contained 9 bases not matched to a gene. The CDR3 DNA reads TGCGCCAGCGGGCCGGGACAGGGGGCGTCCGGCTACACCTTC. This gives the protein CASGPGQGASGYTF.

The V call is TRBV21-1, the J call TRBJ1-1; the D call in the table, TRBD1, was not verified against the DNA. TRBV21-1 is designated a pseudogene. There are 19 residues in the CDR3. The CDR3 nucleotides read TGTGCCAGCAGGAAGGAAGGAAGAGACAGGGGGCGGGTTAACACTGAAGCTTTCTTT. This sequence encodes CASRKEGRDRGRVNTEAFF.

The V and J genes are TRBV4-1 and TRBJ1-1; TRBD1 is a possible D gene (6 bases). The germline V gene encodes CDR1 MGHRA and CDR2 YSYEKL. CDR3 length: 16 amino acids. The germline V and J ends were trimmed by 1 base and 5 bases, with 17 bases remaining between them. The CDR3 nucleotides read TGCGCCAGCAGCCAAGGGTACCCGGGGGCGCGAACTGAAGCTTTCTTT. Translated: CASSQGYPGARTEAFF.

The chain recombines TRBV5-5 with TRBJ1-4; 8 nucleotides align to TRBD1. With V trimmed by 5 bases and J by 7 bases, 7 bases remained unmatched. The CDR3 is made up of 14 amino acids. The germline V gene encodes CDR1 SGHKS and CDR2 YYEKEE (reference sequence). The CDR3: CASRYGTGFEKLFF. The CDR3 nucleotides are TGTGCCAGCAGGTACGGGACAGGCTTTGAAAAACTGTTTTTT.

The chain links TRBV5-1 to TRBJ1-4, with 8 positions matching TRBD1. The CDR3 is made up of 14 amino acids. With V trimmed by 4 bases and J by 8 bases, 7 bases remained unmatched. Germline V gives CDR1 SGHRS, CDR2 YFSETQ. CDR3 residues: CASSLGQGQEKLFF. The CDR3 bases are TGCGCCAGCAGCCTAGGACAGGGACAGGAAAAACTGTTTTTT.

The rearrangement uses TRBV5-4 and TRBJ2-5; no firm D call. The germline V and J ends were trimmed by 0 bases and 7 bases, with 10 bases remaining between them. CDR3 length equals 13 residues. CDR1 and CDR2 (germline): SGHNT, YYREEE (reference sequence). The CDR3 protein is CASSLASKMTQYF. DNA of the CDR3: TGTGCCAGCAGCTTGGCCAGTAAGATGACCCAGTACTTC.

The chain carries TRBV30 and TRBJ2-7; TRBD1 aligns across 7 bases. The CDR3 is 15 amino acids. The V segment lost 1 base and the J segment 1 base; nucleotides outside the gene matches: 7. Germline CDR1 reads GTSNPN; CDR2 reads SVGIG (reference sequence). This chain's CDR3 is CAWSAGQSSSYEQYF. The DNA for the CDR3 is TGTGCCTGGAGTGCGGGACAGTCCTCATCCTACGAGCAGTACTTC.

The chain uses TRBV2 and TRBJ1-6; D remains ambiguous. Trimming pared 3 bases from V and 10 bases from J, leaving 10 bases between. This CDR3 is 13 amino acids long. The germline V gene encodes CDR1 SNHLY and CDR2 FYNNEI. CDR3 in amino acids: CASSETGESPLHF. The CDR3 DNA is TGTGCCAGCAGTGAGACGGGAGAATCACCCCTCCACTTT.

CDR3 protein: CASSLDPLGTGELFF. In DNA, the CDR3 is TGTGCCAGCAGCTTAGACCCGCTGGGGACCGGGGAGCTGTTTTTT. This chain links TRBV7-2 with TRBJ2-2, with no clear D. This CDR3 comprises 15 residues. Trimming shortened V by 1 base and J by 5 bases, and 11 bases separated the two germline ends. CDR1 is SGHTA and CDR2 is FQGNSA in the germline V gene.

CDR3 amino acids: CASSSTGLGYTF. CDR3 nucleotide sequence: TGTGCCAGCAGCTCGACAGGGCTGGGCTACACCTTC. V gene TRBV28 combines with J gene TRBJ1-2, with TRBD1 matching over 7 bases. The length of the CDR3 is 12 residues. The germline V gene has CDR1 MDHEN and CDR2 SYDVKM. The J segment lost 8 bases and the V segment lost 6 bases, leaving 6 bases of the junction unmatched.

The genes are TRBV3-1 (or the pseudogene TRBV3-2) and TRBJ2-3; D may correspond to TRBD1 or TRBD2 (7 bases each). The CDR3 extends over 16 amino acids. Germline V lookup: CDR1 LGHDT, CDR2 YNNKEL (reference sequence). V shed 1 base and J shed 5 bases, with 16 bases lying between them. CDR3 bases: TGTGCCAGCAGCCAAGGTTACAGGGGAGGGAAAGATACGCAGTATTTT. It is translated as CASSQGYRGGKDTQYF.

Notes on this clone: This CDR3 is also generated by other DNA sequences in the sample. As DNA, the CDR3 is TGTGCCAGCAGCTTGCCGGGGGCTTACGAGCAGTACTTC. It specifies CASSLPGAYEQYF. The V call is TRBV7-9, the J call TRBJ2-7; D might be TRBD1 or TRBD2, each matching 6 bases. Germline values: CDR1 SEHNR, CDR2 FQNEAQ (reference sequence). Trimming removed 3 bases at V and 4 bases at J, with 10 bases between. The CDR3 runs to 13 residues.

This rearrangement joins TRBV6-2 or TRBV6-3 to TRBJ1-1; D is possibly TRBD1 (6 bases). Trimming left V 6 bases short and J 5 bases short, with 10 bases between. This CDR3 is 12 amino acids long. Germline V gene lookup returns CDR1 MNHEY and CDR2 SVGEGT. CDR3 nucleotides: TGTGCCAGCAGCCAAAGGGGGACTGAAGCTTTCTTT. As protein: CASSQRGTEAFF.